The clone carrying this T cell receptor beta chain appeared a few times. The sample originates from a study of human T cells and chemical hapten exposure. Across the whole study: Sensitization involved placing 2% DPC onto a 2 cm by 2 cm region of upper inner arm skin. Alopecia areata, totalis or universalis affected patients, mainly female.

Documented time point: patch test 2, 6 weeks after DPC sensitization. Treatment defined: therapeutic diphenylcyclopropenone sensitization with weekly scalp DPC. Each donor was an alopecia patient between 18 and 70 years of age who qualified for DPC. TCRdb redid the calling of the RACE reads with MiXCR, one entry per CDR3 protein. The sample contains fewer than 90,000 distinct CDR3 sequences, approximately 6.6% of which appear only once. Trimming left V 1 base short and J 9 bases short, with 10 bases between. The CDR3 has 13 amino acids. Germline V gene sequence: CDR1 SGHTA, CDR2 FQGNSA. This specimen consisted of whole blood, obtained in connection with sensitization to the hapten diphenylcyclopropenone (DPC). The chain recombines TRBV7-2 with TRBJ1-5; tentatively, D is TRBD1 (6 bases). The clonotype was recovered from a woman aged 25-40 years with alopecia areata. Some clones in this sample may be carry-over from other donors' samples. CDR3 coding DNA: TGTGCCAGCAGCTTAGTAGGCAGGGGGCCCCAGCATTTT. Translating gives CASSLVGRGPQHF.